These 19 T cell receptor beta chains came from one sample sequenced in a study of graft-versus-host responses after intestinal transplantation. Assay used: immunoSEQ multiplex PCR; TCRdb lists only in-frame clones, some missing. Of just over 20,000 clones listed, roughly 89% are singletons. This specimen consisted of PBMCs, obtained 65 to 70 days after intestinal transplantation. The source is a human patient who received an intestinal transplant, so some T cells may come from the graft donor.

The chain links TRBV20-1 to TRBJ2-7, with D perhaps TRBD1 or TRBD2 (5 bases each). The CDR3 has 11 residues. The ends were cut back, 3 bases at V and 6 bases at J, with 9 bases in the middle. Germline CDR1 and CDR2: DFQATT and SNEGSKA (reference sequence). Here the CDR3 reads CSARGLAEQYF. Written as DNA, the CDR3 is TGCAGTGCTAGGGGGCTAGCCGAGCAGTACTTC.

The chain uses TRBV11-2 and TRBJ1-4, with D possibly being TRBD1 (6 bases). V shed 0 bases and J shed 0 bases, with 14 bases lying between them. The CDR3 is 18 amino acids. Germline values: CDR1 SGHAT, CDR2 FQNNGV. The CDR3 region is CASSLDQGFPATNEKLFF. The CDR3 coding sequence is TGTGCCAGCAGCTTAGACCAGGGGTTCCCTGCAACTAATGAAAAACTGTTTTTT.

CDR3 protein: CAITNSQYGYTF. The CDR3, as DNA: TGTGCCATCACAAACAGCCAGTATGGCTACACCTTC. The chain uses TRBV10-3 and TRBJ1-2; D is unresolved. V lost 7 bases to trimming and J lost 5 bases, with 11 bases between them. CDR1 is ENHRY and CDR2 is SYGVKD in the germline V gene. The CDR3 contains 12 residues.

A remark on this clone: Compared with germline, one end of the junction differs, possibly owing to a read error. V gene TRBV29-1 combines with J gene TRBJ1-2, with a tentative D call TRBD1 (6 bases). Germline V gene data show CDR1 as SQVTM and CDR2 as ANQGSEA. The CDR3 totals 13 residues. This chain's CDR3 is CSVDDQGNSGYTF. The CDR3 region has the DNA TGCAGCGTTGACGACCAGGGGAACTCTGGCTACACCTTC.

This clone was counted between two and nine times. This sequence joins TRBV4-3 and TRBJ1-1; D call uncertain. CDR3 length: 14 amino acids. Germline CDR1 is LGHNA and CDR2 is YSLEER. Trimming cost V 0 bases and J 0 bases, with 5 bases left between them. The CDR3 region has the DNA TGCGCCAGCAGCCAAGAGTATCTGAACACTGAAGCTTTCTTT. Amino acid sequence: CASSQEYLNTEAFF.

The gene calls are TRBV4-3 and TRBJ2-7; 7 bases align to TRBD2. This CDR3 comprises 13 residues. Losses at the gene ends were 1 base for V and 3 bases for J; bases not matched to a gene: 0. Germline CDR1 reads LGHNA; CDR2 reads YSLEER. The CDR3 DNA is TGCGCCAGCAGCCAAGGGGACTACTACGAGCAGTACTTC. It translates to CASSQGDYYEQYF.

The chain has TRBV4-2 and TRBJ2-3; D is possibly TRBD1 (6 bases). Germline CDR1 is LGHNA and CDR2 is YNFKEQ. CDR3 length equals 16 residues. The germline V and J ends were trimmed by 1 base and 4 bases, with 15 bases remaining between them. CDR3 loop: CASSQVTGRGADTQYF. The CDR3 DNA reads TGTGCCAGCAGCCAAGTGACAGGCCGGGGCGCAGATACGCAGTATTTT.

The chain combines TRBV4-3 with TRBJ2-6; perhaps TRBD2 as D (5 bases). Per the germline V gene, CDR1 is LGHNA and CDR2 is YSLEER. The CDR3 is made up of 16 amino acids. V was cut by 2 bases and J by 1 base, with 9 bases left in between. This CDR3 is CASSQSGNSGANVLTF. CDR3 sequence (DNA): TGCGCCAGCAGCCAATCCGGGAATTCTGGGGCCAACGTCCTGACTTTC.

V and J are TRBV5-1 and TRBJ2-7; D unclear. The V gene lost 2 bases and the J gene lost 0 bases, with 9 bases spanning the gap. The germline CDR1 and CDR2 sequences are SGHRS and YFSETQ. CDR3 length: 14 amino acids. The CDR3 sequence: CASSFGVGSYEQYF. The CDR3 DNA reads as TGCGCCAGCAGCTTTGGGGTGGGCTCCTACGAGCAGTACTTC. Looking up the rest from reference TRBV5-1 and TRBJ2-7 gives the full variable domain: KAGVTQTPRYLIKTRGQQVTLSCSPISGHRSVSWYQQTPGQGLQFLFEYFSETQRNKGNFPGRFSGRQFSNSRSEMNVSTLELGDSALYLCASSFGVGSYEQYFGPGTRLTVT.

This chain uses TRBV5-1 with TRBJ2-7; 7 nucleotides line up with TRBD2. V lost 0 bases, J lost 6 bases, and 9 bases stayed unmatched. The CDR3 extends over 15 amino acids. Germline CDR1 SGHRS, CDR2 YFSETQ. CDR3 coding DNA: TGCGCCAGCAGCTTGGGTGGGAGCGGGGATCTCGAGCAGTACTTC. Its translation is CASSLGGSGDLEQYF.

The rearrangement uses TRBV16 and TRBJ1-1; D gene uncertain. Germline V gene lookup returns CDR1 KGHSY and CDR2 FQNENV. The CDR3 is 14 amino acids. The germline V and J ends were trimmed by 0 bases and 6 bases, with 11 bases remaining between them. Here the CDR3 reads CASSQSALGAEAFF. CDR3 bases: TGTGCCAGCAGCCAATCAGCGCTCGGCGCTGAAGCTTTCTTT. The full variable domain, with the rest looked up from reference TRBV16 and TRBJ1-1, is GEEVAQTPKHLVRGEGQKAKLYCAPIKGHSYVFWYQQVLKNEFKFLISFQNENVFDETGMPKERFSAKCLPNSPCSLEIQATKLEDSAVYFCASSQSALGAEAFFGQGTRLTVV.

The genes are TRBV18 and TRBJ1-1, with D possibly matching TRBD1 (5 bases). The length of the CDR3 is 15 residues. Germline-derived CDR1 and CDR2 are KGHSH and LQKENI. Trimming stripped 3 bases from V and 1 base from J, with 12 bases between. The CDR3 reads CASSPRQQENTEAFF. CDR3 DNA sequence: TGTGCCAGCTCACCCCGACAGCAGGAGAACACTGAAGCTTTCTTT.

With regard to this clone: The junction differs from germline at one of its ends, possibly a read error. This chain links TRBV9 with TRBJ1-2; tentatively, D is TRBD1 (5 bases). This CDR3 region has 13 residues. In germline, CDR1 is SGDLS, CDR2 YYNGEE. CDR3 nucleotide sequence: TGTGCCAGCAGCGTAGATCAGGGTGGCGGCTACATCTTC. Protein product: CASSVDQGGGYIF.

In nucleotides, the CDR3 is TGTGCCAGCAGCCCCTCTGGCGCCTATGGCGCAGATACGCAGTATTTT. Protein sequence: CASSPSGAYGADTQYF. This rearrangement joins TRBV9 to TRBJ2-3; D is unresolved. The V end was cut by 4 bases, the J end by 4 bases, with 19 bases between. Germline assignment: CDR1 SGDLS and CDR2 YYNGEE. The CDR3 is made up of 16 amino acids.

The chain uses TRBV4-1 and TRBJ2-1; 7 nucleotides align to TRBD2. V gave up 2 bases and J gave up 6 bases; unmatched junction bases: 1. The CDR3 is 13 residues long. Germline V gene sequence: CDR1 MGHRA, CDR2 YSYEKL. The CDR3 sequence: CASSQWTSNEQFF. The DNA for the CDR3 is TGCGCCAGCAGCCAATGGACTAGCAATGAGCAGTTCTTC.

The genes are TRBV6-1 and TRBJ2-3; 7 bases line up with TRBD1. CDR1 and CDR2 (germline): MNHNS, SASEGT. The CDR3 contains 16 residues. The V and J ends lost 1 base and 4 bases, in that order; junction bases with no gene match: 8. The CDR3 DNA follows: TGTGCCAGCAGTGAAGGCTACAGGGGCAACGCAGATACGCAGTATTTT. The encoded protein is CASSEGYRGNADTQYF.

On this clone itself: Additional DNA sequences in this sample encode the identical CDR3. V and J are TRBV6-4 and TRBJ2-3; D unclear. The CDR3 length is 12 residues. Germline V gene sequence: CDR1 MRHNA, CDR2 SNTAGT. Trimming left V 11 bases short and J 2 bases short, with 11 bases between. The CDR3: CASADSTDTQYF. The CDR3, as DNA: TGTGCCTCCGCAGACTCCACAGATACGCAGTATTTT.

Comment on this clone: Other DNA sequences of this sample code for an identical CDR3. The chain employs TRBV6-4 and TRBJ2-2; the D gene is possibly TRBD2 (6 bases). This CDR3 is 15 amino acids long. Looked up from germline, CDR1 is MRHNA and CDR2 is SNTAGT. Trimming removed 0 bases from V and 1 base from J, with 6 bases in between. CDR3 protein: CASSDSSGNTGELFF. The CDR3 coding sequence is TGTGCCAGCAGTGACTCTAGCGGGAACACCGGGGAGCTGTTTTTT.

V gene TRBV2 combines with J gene TRBJ1-5; D remains ambiguous. The germline CDR1 and CDR2 sequences are SNHLY and FYNNEI. CDR3 length: 12 amino acids. V dropped 4 bases and J dropped 6 bases, with 7 bases sitting between them. This CDR3 reads CASSGGSQPQHF. The CDR3 coding sequence is TGTGCCAGCAGTGGGGGAAGTCAGCCCCAGCATTTT.